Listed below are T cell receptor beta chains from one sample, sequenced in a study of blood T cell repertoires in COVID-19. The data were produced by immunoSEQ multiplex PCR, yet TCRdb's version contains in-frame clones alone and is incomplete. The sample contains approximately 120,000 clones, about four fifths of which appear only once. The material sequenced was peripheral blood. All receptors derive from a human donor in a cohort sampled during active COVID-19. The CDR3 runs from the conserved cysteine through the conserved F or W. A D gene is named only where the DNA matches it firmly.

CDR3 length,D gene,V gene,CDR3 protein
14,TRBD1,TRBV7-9,CASSAQGEWNGYTF
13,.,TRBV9,CASSARQFSEAFF
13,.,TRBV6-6,CASSYLGTHTQYF
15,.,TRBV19,CASSIGKQSNYGYTF
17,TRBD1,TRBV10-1,CASSELDRDGNTGELFF
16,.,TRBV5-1,CASSRARGQYQETQYF
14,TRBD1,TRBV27,CASSSDRGNTEAFF
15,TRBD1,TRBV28,CASSTSTGANNEQYF
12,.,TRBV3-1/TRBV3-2,CASSPNPRSQYF
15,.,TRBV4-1,CASSQVPRDNYGYTF
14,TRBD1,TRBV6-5,CASFAGTGTGEQYF
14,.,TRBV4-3,CASSPTGSTYGYTF
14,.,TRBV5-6,CASSLVGGNDEQYF
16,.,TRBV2,CATPRTVDDLNSPLHF
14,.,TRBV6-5,CASSSTTMNTEAFF
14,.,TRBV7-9,CASSLGPRNSPLHF
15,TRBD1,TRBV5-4,CASSSPTTGTYGYTF